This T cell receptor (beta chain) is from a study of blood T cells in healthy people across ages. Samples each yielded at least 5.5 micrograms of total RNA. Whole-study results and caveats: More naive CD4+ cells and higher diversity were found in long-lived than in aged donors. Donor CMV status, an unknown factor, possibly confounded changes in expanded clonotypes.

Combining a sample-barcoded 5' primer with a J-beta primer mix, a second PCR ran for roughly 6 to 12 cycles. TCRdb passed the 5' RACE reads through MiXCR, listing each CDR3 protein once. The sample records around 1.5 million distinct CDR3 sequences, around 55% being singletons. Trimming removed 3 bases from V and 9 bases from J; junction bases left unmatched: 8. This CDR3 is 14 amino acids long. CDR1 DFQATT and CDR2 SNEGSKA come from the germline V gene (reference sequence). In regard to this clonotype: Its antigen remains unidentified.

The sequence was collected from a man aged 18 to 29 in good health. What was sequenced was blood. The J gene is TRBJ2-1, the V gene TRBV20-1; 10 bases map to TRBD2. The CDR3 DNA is TGCAGTGCTAGTTCCCTAGCGGGAGTAGGTGAGCAGTTCTTC. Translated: CSASSLAGVGEQFF.